Following are 29 T cell receptor beta chains from one sample sequenced in a study of lymphopenia after photon versus proton radiotherapy. Some clones are missing from TCRdb's copy, which holds only in-frame ones; the method was immunoSEQ multiplex PCR. Among some 15,000 clones listed, 75% to 90% were seen once. Source: peripheral blood, taken from a patient treated with proton-based radiotherapy. The origin of the receptors is a woman aged 55-70 years with cholangiocarcinoma. Some clones in this sample may be carry-over from other donors' samples.

The chain has TRBV27 and TRBJ2-2, with D hard to call. The CDR3 has 13 amino acids. V was clipped by 0 bases and J by 3 bases, with 2 bases between them. Germline V gives CDR1 MNHEY, CDR2 SMNVEV (reference sequence). The CDR3 sequence is CASSLSDTGELFF. CDR3 DNA: TGTGCCAGCAGTTTATCGGACACCGGGGAGCTGTTTTTT.

The chain joins TRBV6-6 to TRBJ1-2; D remains ambiguous. The germline V and J ends were trimmed by 4 bases and 4 bases, with 13 bases remaining between them. Per germline, CDR1 MNHNY and CDR2 SVGAGI (reference sequence). The CDR3 sequence is 14 residues long. The CDR3 DNA reads TGTGCCAGCAGTTCGACATCCCAGGCCTATGGCTACACCTTC. This gives the protein CASSSTSQAYGYTF.

V usage is TRBV9 and J usage is TRBJ2-7; D remains ambiguous. The CDR3 covers 15 residues. The V end was cut by 0 bases, the J end by 4 bases, with 14 bases between. Germline CDR1 reads SGDLS; CDR2 reads YYNGEE. The CDR3 protein is CASSVAGEIWYEQYF. CDR3 nucleotide sequence: TGTGCCAGCAGCGTAGCTGGAGAAATCTGGTACGAGCAGTACTTC.

V usage is TRBV7-9 and J usage is TRBJ2-2, with D perhaps TRBD1 (5 bases). CDR1 and CDR2 from the germline V gene are SEHNR and FQNEAQ (reference sequence). The V and J ends lost 2 bases and 5 bases respectively, with 12 bases between them. CDR3 size: 15 residues. The CDR3 DNA reads TGTGCCAGCAGCTTAACCCAAGCAGGGACCGGGGAGCTGTTTTTT. Amino acids: CASSLTQAGTGELFF.

The rearrangement joins TRBV4-1 to TRBJ2-7; 9 nucleotides line up with TRBD2. The trim removed 1 base at V and 2 bases at J, leaving 6 bases unmatched. CDR3 length: 16 residues. CDR1 is MGHRA, CDR2 YSYEKL, per germline. This CDR3 is CASSQVGAGGPYEQYF. DNA for the CDR3: TGCGCCAGCAGCCAAGTTGGAGCGGGGGGTCCCTACGAGCAGTACTTC.

In DNA, the CDR3 is TGTGCCAGCAGCGCGGTGGGTAGCGGGATAGCCGGGGAGCTGTTTTTT. It yields the protein CASSAVGSGIAGELFF. This chain links TRBV5-4 with TRBJ2-2, with TRBD2 identical over 8 bases. J was trimmed by 6 bases and V by 4 bases; bases with no gene match: 11. Germline lookup yields CDR1 SGHNT and CDR2 YYREEE (reference sequence). The length of the CDR3 is 16 residues.

The chain uses TRBV6-1 and TRBJ1-5; D gene uncertain. This CDR3 spans 15 amino acids. The V and J ends lost 1 base and 0 bases respectively, with 7 bases between them. Germline loops: CDR1 MNHNS, CDR2 SASEGT. CDR3 DNA: TGTGCCAGCAGTGAAGTGGGGATTAGCAATCAGCCCCAGCATTTT. It is translated as CASSEVGISNQPQHF.

J is TRBJ2-1 and V is TRBV5-1; the D gene is possibly TRBD1 (5 bases). The CDR3 sequence is 16 residues long. The V end lost 0 bases, the J end lost 2 bases, and 12 bases lay between the germline ends. Looked up from germline, CDR1 is SGHRS and CDR2 is YFSETQ. The CDR3 region is CASSLVVRVPYNEQFF. For the CDR3, the DNA is TGCGCCAGCAGCTTGGTGGTCAGGGTACCCTACAATGAGCAGTTCTTC.

The rearrangement links TRBV2 to TRBJ2-3; unclear D gene. Trimming took 5 bases from V and 0 from J, leaving 6 bases between them. Germline CDR1 and CDR2: SNHLY and FYNNEI. CDR3 length: 13 residues. The CDR3 here is CASSQDSTDTQYF. DNA of the CDR3: TGTGCCAGCAGTCAGGACAGCACAGATACGCAGTATTTT.

V gene TRBV28 combines with J gene TRBJ2-7; D is unresolved. The CDR3 extends over 16 amino acids. The germline CDR1 and CDR2 sequences are MDHEN and SYDVKM. The V and J ends lost 2 bases and 0 bases respectively, with 14 bases between them. In DNA, the CDR3 is TGTGCCAGCAGTTTAGGGTTTGGGGTAAACTCCTACGAGCAGTACTTC. Translation gives CASSLGFGVNSYEQYF.

The rearrangement joins TRBV6-6 to TRBJ2-5; 7 bases fit TRBD1. CDR1 is MNHNY, CDR2 SVGAGI, per germline (reference sequence). The CDR3 runs to 12 residues. With 10 bases clipped from V and 5 bases from J, the junction kept 7 bases outside the gene matches. The CDR3 nucleotides read TGTGCCACCCGACAGGGTTCGGAGACCCAGTACTTC. Translating gives CATRQGSETQYF.

This rearrangement joins TRBV29-1 to TRBJ2-6; unclear D gene. Germline V gene data show CDR1 as SQVTM and CDR2 as ANQGSEA. The CDR3 is made up of 12 amino acids. V lost 3 bases and J 2 bases, leaving 2 bases between the germline ends. The CDR3 protein is CSVDPGANVLTF. In DNA form, the CDR3 reads TGCAGCGTTGATCCTGGGGCCAACGTCCTGACTTTC.

The rearrangement joins TRBV5-6 to TRBJ1-1, with 8 bases that match TRBD1. Trimming removed 5 bases from V and 4 bases from J; junction bases left unmatched: 10. The CDR3 loop spans 15 amino acids. Germline assignment: CDR1 SGHDT and CDR2 YYEEEE. In DNA form, the CDR3 reads TGTGCCAGCAGACCTGACAGGGGCTACGGCACTGAAGCTTTCTTT. It encodes CASRPDRGYGTEAFF.

CDR3 bases: TGTGCCAGCAGCTCTTTCAAGGGATTTTACACTGAAGCTTTCTTT. Translating gives CASSSFKGFYTEAFF. The V gene is TRBV7-2, the J gene TRBJ1-1, with unresolved D. The germline V gene encodes CDR1 SGHTA and CDR2 FQGNSA. This CDR3 spans 15 amino acids. V gave up 4 bases and J gave up 3 bases, with 15 bases separating them.

The V and J genes are TRBV18 and TRBJ1-6; possibly TRBD1 for D (5 bases). CDR1 is KGHSH, CDR2 LQKENI, per germline. This CDR3 comprises 14 residues. Trimming stripped 4 bases from V and 9 bases from J, with 13 bases between. The CDR3: CASSLEHQGSPLHF. The CDR3 DNA is TGTGCCAGCTCACTGGAACATCAGGGTTCACCCCTCCACTTT.

V gene TRBV5-1 combines with J gene TRBJ2-1; D might be TRBD1 or TRBD2, each matching 5 bases. The CDR3 contains 14 residues. Germline CDR1 and CDR2: SGHRS and YFSETQ. V was clipped by 0 bases and J by 5 bases, with 9 bases between them. The CDR3 region is CASSLGDGNNEQFF. The CDR3 DNA reads TGCGCCAGCAGCTTGGGGGACGGGAACAATGAGCAGTTCTTC. The entire variable domain, with the rest obtained from reference TRBV5-1 and TRBJ2-1, is as follows: KAGVTQTPRYLIKTRGQQVTLSCSPISGHRSVSWYQQTPGQGLQFLFEYFSETQRNKGNFPGRFSGRQFSNSRSEMNVSTLELGDSALYLCASSLGDGNNEQFFGPGTRLTVL.

This clone has a handful of counts. The chain couples TRBV10-1 to TRBJ1-6; 9 bases are a match to TRBD1. With 5 bases clipped from V and 7 bases from J, the junction kept 6 bases outside the gene matches. Germline CDR1 WNHNN, CDR2 SYGVQD (reference sequence). The CDR3 totals 15 residues. This chain's CDR3 is CASSPGTGMNSPLHF. DNA for the CDR3: TGCGCCAGCAGTCCAGGGACAGGGATGAATTCACCCCTCCACTTT.

The V gene is TRBV2, the J gene TRBJ1-4; TRBD1 is a possible D gene (6 bases). Germline assignment: CDR1 SNHLY and CDR2 FYNNEI. This CDR3 spans 13 amino acids. With 10 bases removed from V and 7 bases from J, the gap between germline ends came to 16 bases. CDR3: CATQARGFEKLFF. In nucleotides, the CDR3 is TGTGCCACGCAGGCAAGGGGGTTTGAAAAACTGTTTTTT.

This clone was picked up one time. V and J are TRBV28 and TRBJ1-5, with D possibly being TRBD1 (6 bases). Between the trimmed V and J ends, which lost 6 bases and 0 bases, there was a span of 12 bases. Germline V gene lookup returns CDR1 MDHEN and CDR2 SYDVKM. The CDR3 contains 15 residues. For the CDR3, the DNA is TGTGCCAGCAGCCCAGGGGCCTATAGCAATCAGCCCCAGCATTTT. It is translated as CASSPGAYSNQPQHF.

This chain joins TRBV18 and TRBJ2-7; D unclear. Germline assignment: CDR1 KGHSH and CDR2 LQKENI. This CDR3 comprises 12 residues. Trimming took off 1 base at V and 7 bases at J, with 8 bases between the two ends. The CDR3 region is CASSPRTREQYF. CDR3 DNA sequence: TGTGCCAGCTCACCACGGACGCGTGAGCAGTACTTC. Based on the CDR3 plus reference TRBV18 and TRBJ2-7, the full variable domain is NAGVMQNPRHLVRRRGQEARLRCSPMKGHSHVYWYRQLPEEGLKFMVYLQKENIIDESGMPKERFSAEFPKEGPSILRIQQVVRGDSAAYFCASSPRTREQYFGPGTRLTVT.

This clone was counted a single time. The rearrangement uses TRBV29-1 and TRBJ2-7; 9 nucleotides align to TRBD2. Trimming cost V 0 bases and J 0 bases; bases outside gene matches: 9. The germline gives CDR1 SQVTM, CDR2 ANQGSEA. CDR3 size: 17 residues. This CDR3 is CSVEDRMTSGSSYEQYF. In DNA, the CDR3 is TGCAGCGTTGAAGATCGCATGACTAGCGGTTCCTCCTACGAGCAGTACTTC.

The J gene is TRBJ2-5, the V gene TRBV18; TRBD2 might be the D (6 bases). Trimming left V 0 bases short and J 5 bases short, with 13 bases between. The CDR3 is made up of 15 amino acids. From germline, CDR1 is KGHSH and CDR2 LQKENI. The CDR3, as DNA: TGTGCCAGCTCACCACCGCATAGCCGGGAGGAGACCCAGTACTTC. It is translated as CASSPPHSREETQYF. Full variable domain (remainder filled in from reference TRBV18 and TRBJ2-5): NAGVMQNPRHLVRRRGQEARLRCSPMKGHSHVYWYRQLPEEGLKFMVYLQKENIIDESGMPKERFSAEFPKEGPSILRIQQVVRGDSAAYFCASSPPHSREETQYFGPGTRLLVL.

The chain carries TRBV9 and TRBJ2-5, with D possibly TRBD2 on 5 matching bases. The CDR3 has 13 amino acids. V shed 2 bases and J shed 5 bases, with 10 bases lying between them. Germline V gene sequence: CDR1 SGDLS, CDR2 YYNGEE. The CDR3 spells CASSVETGETQYF. The CDR3 DNA sequence: TGTGCCAGCAGCGTGGAGACGGGGGAGACCCAGTACTTC.

This clone has a single count. The chain couples TRBV5-1 to TRBJ2-7; D gene ambiguous. Germline CDR1 and CDR2: SGHRS and YFSETQ. The length of the CDR3 is 15 residues. The ends were cut back, 1 base at V and 0 bases at J, with 11 bases in the middle. The CDR3, as DNA: TGCGCCAGCAGCTTGCGACAATTGATCTCCTACGAGCAGTACTTC. Protein sequence: CASSLRQLISYEQYF.

The rearrangement links TRBV11-2 to TRBJ2-2; D ambiguous. Trimming took 4 bases from V and 5 from J, leaving 8 bases between them. The CDR3 spans 13 residues. Germline values: CDR1 SGHAT, CDR2 FQNNGV. Here the CDR3 reads CASSYRRTGELFF. The CDR3 DNA reads TGTGCCAGCAGCTATCGTCGGACCGGGGAGCTGTTTTTT.

Points on this clone: One end of the junction fails to match germline, which may point to a read error. The V call is TRBV7-7, the J call TRBJ2-3, with D perhaps TRBD1 or TRBD2 (5 bases each). CDR3 length equals 16 residues. Per germline, CDR1 SSHAT and CDR2 FNYEAQ (reference sequence). The CDR3 DNA is TGTGCTAGCAGCTTAGGGGCCATGGGGGGCACAGATACGCAGTATTTT. Translated, it gives CASSLGAMGGTDTQYF.

The chain carries TRBV6-5 and TRBJ2-7; D remains unclear. V was pared by 6 bases and J by 2 bases, with 17 bases between. Germline assignment: CDR1 MNHEY and CDR2 SVGAGI. The CDR3 is 15 amino acids. The CDR3 nucleotides are TGTGCCAGCAGCCCAAGTCTAGGTGGGGCCTACGAGCAGTACTTC. It encodes CASSPSLGGAYEQYF.

The gene calls are TRBV11-2 and TRBJ1-3; 9 positions agree with TRBD1. The CDR3 totals 16 residues. Germline V gives CDR1 SGHAT, CDR2 FQNNGV. Losses at the gene ends were 5 bases for V and 0 bases for J; bases not matched to a gene: 5. CDR3 nucleotides: TGTGCCAGCAGCCCGCGGACAGGGGCCTCTGGAAACACCATATATTTT. Amino acid sequence: CASSPRTGASGNTIYF.

This chain links TRBV9 with TRBJ1-5, with D possibly being TRBD1 (5 bases). Germline V gene sequence: CDR1 SGDLS, CDR2 YYNGEE. V dropped 0 bases and J dropped 3 bases, with 7 bases sitting between them. There are 14 residues in the CDR3. The CDR3 sequence is CASSVGGPNQPQHF. In DNA, the CDR3 is TGTGCCAGCAGCGTAGGGGGACCCAATCAGCCCCAGCATTTT.